This T cell receptor (beta chain) was documented in a study of glioma-infiltrating T cells. Study at large: Blood libraries targeted roughly 4.5- to 10-fold coverage of roughly 1 million T cells.

CDR3 length equals 15 residues. Trimming took off 3 bases at V and 2 bases at J, with 13 bases between the two ends. Germline V gene data show CDR1 as SGHKS and CDR2 as YYEKEE (reference sequence). Study results and caveats: Above-expected tissue-blood divergence occurred in all gliomas, most in low-grade ones. Only very few CDR3 sequences appeared in both tissue and blood. Shared blood CDR3 signature motifs marked patients with low tissue-blood divergence.

Using RNA template, CDR3s of TCR alpha and beta were amplified with iRepertoire arm-PCR. Using its own MiXCR run on the multiplex PCR reads, TCRdb lists one record per CDR3 protein. The data contain 300,000 to 450,000 distinct CDR3 sequences, roughly 41% of them seen just once; the ten biggest clones take up around 11%. Concerning this clonotype: Its antigen is not identified.

What was sequenced was glioma tissue, nonneoplastic brain tissue, or PBMCs (not recorded which). The V gene is TRBV5-5, the J gene TRBJ2-3; unclear D gene. The clonotype originates from a human donor with low-grade glioma or glioblastoma, undergoing nonglioma brain surgery, or in good health (not recorded which). CDR3 loop: CASSSLLPATDTQYF. The CDR3 DNA sequence: TGTGCCAGCAGCTCACTGCTCCCAGCCACAGATACGCAGTATTTT. The full variable domain, in which reference TRBV5-5 and TRBJ2-3 provide the parts outside the CDR3, is DAGVTQSPTHLIKTRGQQVTLRCSPISGHKSVSWYQQVLGQGPQFIFQYYEKEERGRGNFPDRFSARQFPNYSSELNVNALLLGDSALYLCASSSLLPATDTQYFGPGTRLTVL.